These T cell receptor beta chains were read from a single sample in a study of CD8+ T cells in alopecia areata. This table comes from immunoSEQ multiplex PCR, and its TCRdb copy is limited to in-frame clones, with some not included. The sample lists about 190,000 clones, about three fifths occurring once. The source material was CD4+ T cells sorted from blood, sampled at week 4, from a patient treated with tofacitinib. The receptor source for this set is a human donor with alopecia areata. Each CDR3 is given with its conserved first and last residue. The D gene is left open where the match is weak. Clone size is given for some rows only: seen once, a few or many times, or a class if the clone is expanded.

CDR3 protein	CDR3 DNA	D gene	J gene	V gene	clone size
CASSYYGQQETQYF	TGTGCCAGCAGTTACTACGGACAGCAAGAGACCCAGTACTTC	NA	TRBJ2-5	TRBV28	few
CATSRELATYEQYF	TGTGCCACCAGCAGAGAACTAGCCACCTACGAGCAGTACTTC	NA	TRBJ2-7	TRBV15	few
CASRITSGTGDNEQYF	TGTGCCAGCAGGATTACATCCGGGACAGGGGACAACGAGCAGTACTTC	TRBD1	TRBJ2-7	TRBV2	NA
CSVEGTRSRRDYNEQFF	TGCAGCGTTGAGGGGACCCGCTCCAGGCGGGACTACAATGAGCAGTTCTTC	NA	TRBJ2-1	TRBV29-1	NA
CASSLAAFRAGANVLTF	TGTGCCAGCAGCTTAGCTGCGTTCAGGGCTGGGGCCAACGTCCTGACTTTC	NA	TRBJ2-6	TRBV7-2	NA
CASSFASGSEYEQYF	TGTGCCAGCAGTTTTGCTAGCGGGAGTGAATACGAGCAGTACTTC	TRBD2	TRBJ2-7	TRBV7-2	NA
CASSYTQGGQPQHF	TGTGCCAGCAGTTACACACAGGGCGGACAGCCCCAGCATTTT	NA	TRBJ1-5	TRBV6-6	NA
CAWSRGGTNYGYTF	TGTGCCTGGAGTCGAGGGGGCACTAACTATGGCTACACCTTC	TRBD1	TRBJ1-2	TRBV30	NA
CSVGGGNEKLFF	TGCAGCGTTGGTGGGGGGAATGAAAAACTGTTTTTT	NA	TRBJ1-4	TRBV29-1	NA
CASSVGGQETQYF	TGTGCCAGCAGCGTTGGAGGCCAAGAGACCCAGTACTTC	NA	TRBJ2-5	TRBV9	NA
CASKEGSKNIQYF	TGCGCCAGCAAAGAGGGGTCCAAAAACATTCAGTACTTC	NA	TRBJ2-4	TRBV5-1	once
CASRPQDTNTEAFF	TGTGCCAGCAGACCACAGGACACGAACACTGAAGCTTTCTTT	NA	TRBJ1-1	TRBV7-2	NA
CASSNRAGNTEAFF	TGTGCCAGCAGTAACAGAGCAGGGAACACTGAAGCTTTCTTT	NA	TRBJ1-1	TRBV25-1	NA
CASSQTRIANEQFF	TGTGCCAGCAGCCAAACTAGAATCGCCAATGAGCAGTTCTTC	NA	TRBJ2-1	TRBV5-6	NA
CASSYTSVTGSYNEQFF	TGCGCCAGCAGCTACACGTCCGTGACCGGCTCCTACAATGAGCAGTTCTTC	NA	TRBJ2-1	TRBV5-1	NA
CASSLVFGGQASGELFF	TGTGCCAGCAGCTTAGTGTTTGGGGGGCAGGCCTCCGGGGAGCTGTTTTTT	NA	TRBJ2-2	TRBV13	many
CASSQDWVEMGRGMGGFYEQYF	TGTGCCAGCAGCCAAGACTGGGTAGAGATGGGTCGGGGAATGGGGGGATTTTACGAGCAGTACTTC	NA	TRBJ2-7	TRBV4-2	few
CASSPLLNGPQHF	TGTGCCAGCAGCCCCCTCCTAAATGGGCCCCAGCATTTT	NA	TRBJ1-5	TRBV7-9	few
CAWSRTGQEAFF	TGTGCCTGGAGTCGGACCGGGCAGGAAGCTTTCTTT	NA	TRBJ1-1	TRBV30	NA
CAWSVPASDEQYF	TGTGCCTGGAGTGTACCGGCTAGCGACGAGCAGTACTTC	NA	TRBJ2-7	TRBV30	NA
CATSRGSRLEPQHF	TGTGCCACCAGCAGGGGTTCTCGGCTCGAGCCCCAGCATTTT	NA	TRBJ1-5	TRBV15	NA
CASSLGGRETQYF	TGTGCCAGCAGCTTAGGGGGTCGGGAGACCCAGTACTTC	NA	TRBJ2-5	TRBV5-4	few
CASSREYQETQYF	TGTGCCAGCAGCAGAGAGTACCAAGAGACCCAGTACTTC	NA	TRBJ2-5	TRBV7-2	NA
CASSPRLGEETQYF	TGCGCCAGCAGCCCCCGGCTGGGAGAAGAGACCCAGTACTTC	NA	TRBJ2-5	TRBV5-1	few
CASSDRENTEAFF	TGTGCCAGCTCAGATAGGGAGAACACTGAAGCTTTCTTT	NA	TRBJ1-1	TRBV18	NA
CASSLGGQETQYF	TGTGCCAGCAGCTTGGGGGGGCAGGAGACCCAGTACTTC	NA	TRBJ2-5	TRBV2	NA
CASSRLTSGSYEQYF	TGTGCCAGCAGTCGTTTGACTAGCGGGAGTTACGAGCAGTACTTC	TRBD2	TRBJ2-7	TRBV6-5	NA
CSAVVLNEQYF	TGCAGTGCTGTTGTTCTCAACGAGCAGTACTTC	NA	TRBJ2-7	TRBV20-1	NA
CSVRRGTGRGGIQYF	TGCAGCGTCCGTCGCGGGACCGGGAGAGGGGGCATTCAGTACTTC	NA	TRBJ2-4	TRBV29-1	NA
CASSLDGSQPQHF	TGTGCCAGCAGCTTAGATGGGAGTCAGCCCCAGCATTTT	NA	TRBJ1-5	TRBV7-2	NA
CASSIRDASEELFF	TGCGCCAGCAGCATCCGGGACGCAAGTGAGGAGCTGTTTTTT	NA	TRBJ2-2	TRBV5-1	few
CSVRTGDYGYTF	TGCAGCGTCCGAACGGGGGACTATGGCTACACCTTC	NA	TRBJ1-2	TRBV29-1	NA
CSAQGARGANVLTF	TGCAGCGCTCAGGGGGCTCGAGGGGCCAACGTCCTGACTTTC	TRBD1	TRBJ2-6	TRBV29-1	NA
CAWARSGSYNEQFF	TGTGCCTGGGCCCGGAGCGGCTCCTACAATGAGCAGTTCTTC	NA	TRBJ2-1	TRBV30	NA
CASSSLGGLREQYF	TGTGCCAGCAGCTCCCTCGGGGGGTTGCGCGAGCAGTACTTC	TRBD2	TRBJ2-7	TRBV14	NA
CAWSSSVYEQYF	TGTGCCTGGAGTTCTAGCGTTTACGAGCAGTACTTC	NA	TRBJ2-7	TRBV30	once
CASNTQPQHF	TGTGCCAGTAATACACAGCCCCAGCATTTT	NA	TRBJ1-5	TRBV19	NA
CASSNTGINQPQHF	TGTGCCAGCAGCAACACGGGAATTAATCAGCCCCAGCATTTT	NA	TRBJ1-5	TRBV7-2	NA
CASSQVFTSSAGANVLTF	TGCGCCAGCAGCCAAGTTTTCACATCCAGTGCCGGGGCCAACGTCCTGACTTTC	NA	TRBJ2-6	TRBV4-1	NA
CASSFDKNYGYTF	TGTGCCAGCAGCTTTGACAAGAACTATGGCTACACCTTC	NA	TRBJ1-2	TRBV7-2	once
CAGGLETQYF	TGTGCCGGAGGGTTAGAGACCCAGTACTTC	NA	TRBJ2-5	TRBV30	once
CASSLRDSSYEQYF	TGTGCCAGCAGCTTAAGGGACAGCTCCTACGAGCAGTACTTC	TRBD1	TRBJ2-7	TRBV11-1	once
CASSGRLAGFYEQYF	TGTGCCAGCAGTGGGCGACTAGCGGGGTTCTACGAGCAGTACTTC	TRBD2	TRBJ2-7	TRBV2	few